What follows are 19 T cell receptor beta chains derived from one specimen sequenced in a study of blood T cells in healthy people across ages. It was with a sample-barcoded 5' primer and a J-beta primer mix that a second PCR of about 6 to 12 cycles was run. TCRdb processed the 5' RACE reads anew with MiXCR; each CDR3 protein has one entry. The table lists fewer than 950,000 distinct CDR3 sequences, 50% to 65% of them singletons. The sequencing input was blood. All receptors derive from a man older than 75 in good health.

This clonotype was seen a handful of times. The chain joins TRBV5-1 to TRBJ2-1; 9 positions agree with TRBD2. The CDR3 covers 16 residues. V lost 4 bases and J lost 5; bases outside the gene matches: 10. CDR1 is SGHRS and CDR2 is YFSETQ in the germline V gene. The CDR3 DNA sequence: TGCGCCAGCAGCCCGACGGTTCTAGCGGGAAACAATGAGCAGTTCTTC. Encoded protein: CASSPTVLAGNNEQFF. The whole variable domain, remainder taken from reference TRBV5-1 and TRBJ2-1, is KAGVTQTPRYLIKTRGQQVTLSCSPISGHRSVSWYQQTPGQGLQFLFEYFSETQRNKGNFPGRFSGRQFSNSRSEMNVSTLELGDSALYLCASSPTVLAGNNEQFFGPGTRLTVL.

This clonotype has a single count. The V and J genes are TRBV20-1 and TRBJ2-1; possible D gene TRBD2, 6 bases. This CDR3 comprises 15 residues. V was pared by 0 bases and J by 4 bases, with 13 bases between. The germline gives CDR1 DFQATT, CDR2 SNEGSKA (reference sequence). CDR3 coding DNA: TGCAGTGCTAGAGATCGGGGACTCAGTTACAATGAGCAGTTCTTC. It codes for CSARDRGLSYNEQFF.

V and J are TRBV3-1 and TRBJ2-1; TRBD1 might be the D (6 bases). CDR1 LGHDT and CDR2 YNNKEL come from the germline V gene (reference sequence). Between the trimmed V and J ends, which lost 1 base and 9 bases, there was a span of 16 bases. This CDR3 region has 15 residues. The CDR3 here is CASSQVDSFGGEQFF. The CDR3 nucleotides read TGTGCCAGCAGCCAAGTGGACAGTTTTGGGGGTGAGCAGTTCTTC.

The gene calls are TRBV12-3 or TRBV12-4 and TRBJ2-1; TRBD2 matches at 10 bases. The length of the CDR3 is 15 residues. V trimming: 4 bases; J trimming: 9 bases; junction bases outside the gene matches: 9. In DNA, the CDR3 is TGTGCCAGCAGTTCTACTAGCGGGGCCCTCATTGAGCAGTTCTTC. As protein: CASSSTSGALIEQFF.

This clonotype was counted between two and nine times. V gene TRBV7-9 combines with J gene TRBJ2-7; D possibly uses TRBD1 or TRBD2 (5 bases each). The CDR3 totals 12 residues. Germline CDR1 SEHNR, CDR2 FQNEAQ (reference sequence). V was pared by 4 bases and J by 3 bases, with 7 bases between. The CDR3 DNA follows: TGTGCCAGCAGCTGGGGGATCTACGAGCAGTACTTC. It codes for CASSWGIYEQYF.

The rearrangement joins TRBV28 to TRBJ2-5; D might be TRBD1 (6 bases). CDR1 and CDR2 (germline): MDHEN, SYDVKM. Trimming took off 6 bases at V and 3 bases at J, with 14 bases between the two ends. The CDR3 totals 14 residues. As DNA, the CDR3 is TGTGCCAGCAGCCCCTCGGACAGAGAAGAGACCCAGTACTTC. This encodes CASSPSDREETQYF.

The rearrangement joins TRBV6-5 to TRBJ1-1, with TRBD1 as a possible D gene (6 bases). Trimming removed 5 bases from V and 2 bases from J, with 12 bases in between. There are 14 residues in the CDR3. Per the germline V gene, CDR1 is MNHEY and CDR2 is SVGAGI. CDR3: CASSPSGANTEAFF. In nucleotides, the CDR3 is TGTGCCAGCAGTCCCTCGGGGGCTAACACTGAAGCTTTCTTT.

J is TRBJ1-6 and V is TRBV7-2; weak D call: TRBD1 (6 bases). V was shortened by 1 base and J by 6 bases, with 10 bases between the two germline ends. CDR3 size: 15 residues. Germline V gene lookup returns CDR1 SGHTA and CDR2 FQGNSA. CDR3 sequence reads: CASSLGTASNSPLHF. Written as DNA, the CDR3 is TGTGCCAGCAGCTTAGGGACAGCAAGTAATTCACCCCTCCACTTT.

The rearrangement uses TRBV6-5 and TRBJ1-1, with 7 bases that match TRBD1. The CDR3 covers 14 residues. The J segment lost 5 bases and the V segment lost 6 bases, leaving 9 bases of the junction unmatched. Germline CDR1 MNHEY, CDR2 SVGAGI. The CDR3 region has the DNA TGTGCCAGCAGGGACCCAGGGGGGCGGACTGAAGCTTTCTTT. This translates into CASRDPGGRTEAFF.

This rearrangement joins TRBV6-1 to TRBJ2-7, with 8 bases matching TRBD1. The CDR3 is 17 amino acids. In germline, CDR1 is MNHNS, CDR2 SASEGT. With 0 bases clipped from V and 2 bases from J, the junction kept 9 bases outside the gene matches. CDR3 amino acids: CASSEALWTGTPYEQYF. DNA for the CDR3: TGTGCCAGCAGTGAAGCTTTATGGACAGGGACGCCCTACGAGCAGTACTTC.

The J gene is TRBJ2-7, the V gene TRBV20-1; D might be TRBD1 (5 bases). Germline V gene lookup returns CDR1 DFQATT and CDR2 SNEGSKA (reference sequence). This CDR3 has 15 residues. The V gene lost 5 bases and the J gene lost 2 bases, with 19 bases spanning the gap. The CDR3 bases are TGCAGTGCTCCGCGGTCAGGGTTCACGCCCTACGAGCAGTACTTC. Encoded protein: CSAPRSGFTPYEQYF.

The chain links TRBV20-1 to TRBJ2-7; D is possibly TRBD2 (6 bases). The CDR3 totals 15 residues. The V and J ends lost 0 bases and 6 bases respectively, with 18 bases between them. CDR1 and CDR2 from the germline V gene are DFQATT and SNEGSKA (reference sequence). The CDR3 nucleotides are TGCAGTGCTAGAGATCTGAGGGCGGGATGGAGCGAGCAGTACTTC. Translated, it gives CSARDLRAGWSEQYF.

As DNA, the CDR3 is TGTGCCAGCAGTGAAGAAGTGGTGACTCGTTATGGCTACACCTTC. It yields the protein CASSEEVVTRYGYTF. The chain couples TRBV2 to TRBJ1-2, with D hard to call. Trimming cost V 1 base and J 5 bases, with 14 bases left between them. This CDR3 contains 15 residues. Per the germline V gene, CDR1 is SNHLY and CDR2 is FYNNEI.

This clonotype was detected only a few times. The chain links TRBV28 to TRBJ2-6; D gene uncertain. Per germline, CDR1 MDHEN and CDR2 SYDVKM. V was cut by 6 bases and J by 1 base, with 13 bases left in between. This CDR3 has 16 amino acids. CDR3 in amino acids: CASSNYMGSGANVLTF. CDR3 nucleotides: TGTGCCAGCAGCAACTATATGGGATCTGGGGCCAACGTCCTGACTTTC.

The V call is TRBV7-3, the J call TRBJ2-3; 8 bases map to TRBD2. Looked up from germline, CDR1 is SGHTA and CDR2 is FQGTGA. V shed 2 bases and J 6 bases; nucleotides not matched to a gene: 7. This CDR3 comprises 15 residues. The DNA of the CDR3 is TGTGCCAGCAGCTTAGGAAGCGGCGGGAGGGATACGCAGTATTTT. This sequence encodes CASSLGSGGRDTQYF. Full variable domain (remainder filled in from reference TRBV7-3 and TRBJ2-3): GAGVSQTPSNKVTEKGKYVELRCDPISGHTALYWYRQSLGQGPEFLIYFQGTGAADDSGLPNDRFFAVRPEGSVSTLKIQRTERGDSAVYLCASSLGSGGRDTQYFGPGTRLTVL.

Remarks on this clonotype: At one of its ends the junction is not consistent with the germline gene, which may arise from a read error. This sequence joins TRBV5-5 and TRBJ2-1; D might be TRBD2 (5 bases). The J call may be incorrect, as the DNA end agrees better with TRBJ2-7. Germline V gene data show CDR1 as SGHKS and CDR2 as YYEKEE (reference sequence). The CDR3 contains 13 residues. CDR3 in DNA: TGTGCCGGCAGCTTGCGAGGGTACAATGAGCAGTACTTC. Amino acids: CAGSLRGYNEQYF.

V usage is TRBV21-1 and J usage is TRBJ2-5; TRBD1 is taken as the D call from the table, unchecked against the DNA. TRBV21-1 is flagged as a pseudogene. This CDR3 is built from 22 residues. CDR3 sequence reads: CTSSKEGFRPGGLVHLDNEQYF. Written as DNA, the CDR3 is TGTACCAGCAGCAAAGAAGGGTTCCGGCCGGGGGGGTTAGTTCACCTGGACAATGAGCAGTACTTC.

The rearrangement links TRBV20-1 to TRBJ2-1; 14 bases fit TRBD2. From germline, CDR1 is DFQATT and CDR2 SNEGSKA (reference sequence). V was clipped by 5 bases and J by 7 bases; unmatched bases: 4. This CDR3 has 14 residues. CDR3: CSALTSGRGNEQFF. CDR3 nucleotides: TGCAGTGCTCTGACTAGCGGGAGGGGTAATGAGCAGTTCTTC.

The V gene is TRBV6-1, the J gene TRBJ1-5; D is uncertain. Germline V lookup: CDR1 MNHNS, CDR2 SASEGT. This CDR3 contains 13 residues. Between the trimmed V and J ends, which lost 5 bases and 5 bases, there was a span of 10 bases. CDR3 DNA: TGTGCCAGCAGTTCCAAGTGGGATCAGCCCCAGCATTTT. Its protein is CASSSKWDQPQHF.